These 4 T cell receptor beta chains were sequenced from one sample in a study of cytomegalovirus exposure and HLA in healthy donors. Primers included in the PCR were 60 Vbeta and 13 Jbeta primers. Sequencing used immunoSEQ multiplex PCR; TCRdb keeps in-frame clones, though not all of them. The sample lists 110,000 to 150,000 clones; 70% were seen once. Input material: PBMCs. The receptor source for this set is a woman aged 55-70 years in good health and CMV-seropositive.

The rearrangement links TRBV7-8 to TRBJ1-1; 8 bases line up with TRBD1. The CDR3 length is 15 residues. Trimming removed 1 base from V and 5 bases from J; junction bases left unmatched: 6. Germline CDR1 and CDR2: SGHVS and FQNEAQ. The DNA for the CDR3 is TGTGCCAGCAGCTTAGGCAGGGGGCGAGGGACTGAAGCTTTCTTT. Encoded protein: CASSLGRGRGTEAFF.

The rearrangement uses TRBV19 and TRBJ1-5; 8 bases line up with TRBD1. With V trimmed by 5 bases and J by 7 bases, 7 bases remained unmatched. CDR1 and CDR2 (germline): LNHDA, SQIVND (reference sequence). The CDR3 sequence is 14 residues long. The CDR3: CASSVTGTGQPQHF. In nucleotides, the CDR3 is TGTGCCAGTAGTGTGACAGGGACAGGCCAGCCCCAGCATTTT.

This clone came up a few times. In DNA, the CDR3 is TGTGCCAGCTCACCTCAAAGGGGACATTCGAACACCGGGGAGCTGTTTTTT. This encodes CASSPQRGHSNTGELFF. This chain connects TRBV18 to TRBJ2-2; D perhaps matches TRBD1 (6 bases). This CDR3 is 17 amino acids long. The germline V and J ends were trimmed by 3 bases and 0 bases, with 14 bases remaining between them. In germline, CDR1 is KGHSH, CDR2 LQKENI.

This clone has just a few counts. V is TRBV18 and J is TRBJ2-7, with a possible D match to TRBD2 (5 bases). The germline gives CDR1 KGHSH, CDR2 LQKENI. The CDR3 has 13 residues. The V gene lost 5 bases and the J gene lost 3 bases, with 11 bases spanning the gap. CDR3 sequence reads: CASSSGSNYEQYF. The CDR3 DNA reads TGTGCCAGCTCATCGGGATCGAACTACGAGCAGTACTTC.